This is a list of T cell receptor beta chains from one sample in a study of early T cells in non-severe SARS-CoV-2 infection. TCRdb processed the 5' RACE reads anew with MiXCR; each CDR3 protein has one entry. The sample carries some 30,000 distinct CDR3 sequences, around 7% recorded once. The material sequenced was whole blood. The receptors shown here come from an adult who was a healthcare worker with PCR-confirmed SARS-CoV-2 infection or an uninfected control (not recorded which). Both conserved end residues are part of each CDR3. Each record gives: J gene, clone size, V gene, D gene, CDR3 DNA, CDR3 protein. The D gene is left open where the match is weak. The size field reads once, few, many or a size class.

TRBJ1-2 once TRBV5-1 - TGCGCCAGCAGCTTGACAGCCGCTAACTATGGCTACACCTTC CASSLTAANYGYTF
TRBJ1-2 many TRBV18 TRBD1 TGTGCCAGCTCAGAGGACAGGCAAGGCTACACCTTC CASSEDRQGYTF
TRBJ1-2 many TRBV9 - TGTGCCAGCAGCGGGGAACGACGGACGAACTATGGCTACACCTTC CASSGERRTNYGYTF
TRBJ2-1 many TRBV3-1 TRBD2 TGTGCCAGCAGTTTGAATAGCGGGGCCAACAATGAGCAGTTCTTC CASSLNSGANNEQFF
TRBJ2-3 many TRBV12-3/TRBV12-4 TRBD2 TGTGCCAGCAGTTTAGACCACGCGGGAGGCTTGGATACGCAGTATTTT CASSLDHAGGLDTQYF
TRBJ1-5 medium-sized TRBV7-2 - TGTGCCAGCAGCTTTAAAGGGATCAATCAGCCCCAGCATTTT CASSFKGINQPQHF
TRBJ2-3 many TRBV28 TRBD2 TGTGCCAGCAGTTTGGTAGGACTAGACGCAGATACGCAGTATTTT CASSLVGLDADTQYF
TRBJ2-1 many TRBV6-5 TRBD2 TGTGCCAGCTCCGGCGGGAGCTCCTACAATGAGCAGTTCTTC CASSGGSSYNEQFF
TRBJ1-5 many TRBV28 - TGTGCCAGCAGTCCCCTCGAGAATCAGCCCCAGCATTTT CASSPLENQPQHF
TRBJ1-5 many TRBV5-6 TRBD1 TGTGCCAGCAGCTCCAGACAGGGGGATAGCAATCAGCCCCAGCATTTT CASSSRQGDSNQPQHF
TRBJ2-5 many TRBV20-1 - TGCAGTGCTAGTCAGGCGACCCAGTACTTC CSASQATQYF
TRBJ2-7 many TRBV21-1 - TGTGCCAGCAGCCTCAGGACCCAACCCGCCTACGAGCAGTACTTC CASSLRTQPAYEQYF
TRBJ1-1 many TRBV5-5 - TGTGCCAGCAGGAGTATCCTCCCGGGGGGGACTGAAGCTTTCTTT CASRSILPGGTEAFF
TRBJ1-1 many TRBV29-1 - TGCAGCGTTCTCGGAGGGGTGAAGGCTGAAGCTTTCTTT CSVLGGVKAEAFF
TRBJ2-5 many TRBV20-1 - TGCAGTGCCTCCCGCTCCGCAGTCCAAGAGACCCAGTACTTC CSASRSAVQETQYF
TRBJ2-7 few TRBV29-1 - TGCAGCGTTGAAGATCGGATCGAGCAGTACTTC CSVEDRIEQYF
TRBJ2-7 many TRBV29-1 TRBD1 TGCAGCGTTGAGGGGACAGCGTTCTCCTACGAGCAGTACTTC CSVEGTAFSYEQYF